This entry lists 3 T cell receptor beta chains sequenced from one sample in a study of radiotherapy plus CTLA-4 blockade in lung cancer. This table comes from immunoSEQ multiplex PCR, and its TCRdb copy is limited to in-frame clones, with some not included. Of approximately 81,000 clones in the sample, 78% were seen once. Specimen: peripheral blood, collected from a patient treated with radiotherapy plus ipilimumab. The receptors originated from a human donor with non-small cell lung cancer who had a partial response to radiotherapy plus ipilimumab. Some clones in this sample may be carry-over from other donors' samples.

The rearrangement uses TRBV11-2 and TRBJ2-3; no reliable D call. The CDR3 contains 13 residues. Germline CDR1 reads SGHAT; CDR2 reads FQNNGV. V lost 0 bases and J 6 bases, leaving 7 bases between the germline ends. The CDR3 DNA follows: TGTGCCAGCAGCTTAGATCGTCGGGATACGCAGTATTTT. This codes for CASSLDRRDTQYF.

V and J are TRBV7-3 and TRBJ2-3; TRBD2 matches 10 bases. Germline-derived CDR1 and CDR2 are SGHTA and FQGTGA. This CDR3 region has 15 residues. The V and J ends lost 5 bases and 8 bases, in that order; junction bases with no gene match: 10. The CDR3 protein is CASSMSGGARGTQYF. The CDR3 nucleotides read TGTGCCAGCAGCATGAGCGGGGGGGCTAGGGGTACGCAGTATTTT.

The chain combines TRBV7-6 with TRBJ1-4, with D perhaps matching TRBD1 (6 bases). V was trimmed by 5 bases and J by 12 bases, leaving 10 bases between them. This CDR3 has 11 residues. Germline V CDR1 and CDR2: SGHVS, FNYEAQ. The CDR3 coding sequence is TGTGCCAGCAGCACAGAGGGGGAACTGTTTTTT. It yields the protein CASSTEGELFF.